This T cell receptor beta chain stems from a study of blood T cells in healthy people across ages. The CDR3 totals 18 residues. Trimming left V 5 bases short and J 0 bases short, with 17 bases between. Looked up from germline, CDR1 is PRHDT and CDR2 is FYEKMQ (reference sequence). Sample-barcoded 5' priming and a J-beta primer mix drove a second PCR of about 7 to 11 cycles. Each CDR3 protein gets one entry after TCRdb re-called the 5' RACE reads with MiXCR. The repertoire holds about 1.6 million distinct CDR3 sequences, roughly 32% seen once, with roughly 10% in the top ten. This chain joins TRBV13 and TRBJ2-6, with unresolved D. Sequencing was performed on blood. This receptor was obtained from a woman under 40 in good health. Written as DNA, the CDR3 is TGTGCCAGCAGCCCCCGTCGTGACCTGAGCTCTGGGGCCAACGTCCTGACTTTC. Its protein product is CASSPRRDLSSGANVLTF.